The clone carrying this TCR beta chain was seen only a few times. Repertoires were generated with immunoSEQ multiplex PCR, while TCRdb's copy carries only in-frame clones and drops some. The repertoire holds approximately 15,000 clones, with roughly 73% as singletons. The sample belongs to a study of blood T cell repertoires in COVID-19. Germline V gives CDR1 SGHNT, CDR2 YYREEE (reference sequence). Trimming left V 3 bases short and J 0 bases short, with 15 bases between. The CDR3 extends over 16 amino acids. The TCR originated in a boy younger than 10 with active or convalescent COVID-19. Sequencing input: peripheral blood. This chain uses TRBV5-4 with TRBJ1-1; no clear D. In nucleotides, the CDR3 is TGTGCCAGCAGCTCGGGAATCGATAGCATGAACACTGAAGCTTTCTTT. Translating it yields CASSSGIDSMNTEAFF.